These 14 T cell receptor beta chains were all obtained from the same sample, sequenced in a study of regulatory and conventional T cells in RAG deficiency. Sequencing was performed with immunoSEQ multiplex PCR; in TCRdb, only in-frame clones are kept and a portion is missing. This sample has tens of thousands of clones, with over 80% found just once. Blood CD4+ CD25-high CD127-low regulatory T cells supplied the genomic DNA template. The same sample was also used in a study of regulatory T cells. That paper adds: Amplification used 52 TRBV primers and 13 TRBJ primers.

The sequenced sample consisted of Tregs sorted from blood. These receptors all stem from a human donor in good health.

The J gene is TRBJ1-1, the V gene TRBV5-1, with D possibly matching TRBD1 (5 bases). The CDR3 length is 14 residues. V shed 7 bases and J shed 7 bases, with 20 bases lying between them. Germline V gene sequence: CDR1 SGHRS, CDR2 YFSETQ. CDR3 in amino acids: CASHPTRDRSEAFF. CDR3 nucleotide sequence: TGCGCCAGCCACCCGACCCGAGACAGAAGTGAAGCTTTCTTT.

The CDR3, as DNA: TGTGCCAGCAGCTTAGGCGGCCACTTATCACCCCTCCACTTT. It is translated as CASSLGGHLSPLHF. This chain links TRBV7-2 with TRBJ1-6; no clear D gene. Germline V gives CDR1 SGHTA, CDR2 FQGNSA. Trimming took 1 base from V and 10 from J, leaving 11 bases between them. This CDR3 has 14 amino acids.

The CDR3 bases are TGTGCCAGCAGTTACTCTCCAGTCTCTGGAAACACCATATATTTT. This translates into CASSYSPVSGNTIYF. The V call is TRBV6-8, the J call TRBJ1-3; unclear D gene. Trimming shortened V by 0 bases and J by 0 bases, and 6 bases separated the two germline ends. Germline CDR1 reads MNHGY; CDR2 reads SAAAGT. The CDR3 extends over 15 amino acids.

CDR3 loop: CASSMVGELFF. CDR3 nucleotide sequence: TGCGCCAGCAGCATGGTCGGGGAGCTGTTTTTT. The chain carries TRBV5-1 and TRBJ2-2; D is uncertain. The CDR3 sequence is 11 residues long. The germline V and J ends were trimmed by 4 bases and 7 bases, with 5 bases remaining between them. Germline-derived CDR1 and CDR2 are SGHRS and YFSETQ. Full variable domain (missing parts from reference TRBV5-1 and TRBJ2-2): KAGVTQTPRYLIKTRGQQVTLSCSPISGHRSVSWYQQTPGQGLQFLFEYFSETQRNKGNFPGRFSGRQFSNSRSEMNVSTLELGDSALYLCASSMVGELFFGEGSRLTVL.

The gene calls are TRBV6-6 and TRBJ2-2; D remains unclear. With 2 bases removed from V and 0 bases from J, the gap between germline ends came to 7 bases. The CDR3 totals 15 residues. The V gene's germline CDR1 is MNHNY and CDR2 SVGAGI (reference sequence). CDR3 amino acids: CASSYVGSNTGELFF. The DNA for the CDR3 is TGTGCCAGCAGTTACGTCGGATCGAACACCGGGGAGCTGTTTTTT.

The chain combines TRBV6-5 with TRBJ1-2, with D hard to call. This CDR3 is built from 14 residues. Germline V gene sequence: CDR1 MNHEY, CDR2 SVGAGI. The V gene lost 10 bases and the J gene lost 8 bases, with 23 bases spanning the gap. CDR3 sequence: CATKGDGRRRGYTF. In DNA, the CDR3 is TGTGCCACCAAGGGAGACGGTCGGCGGCGAGGCTACACCTTC.

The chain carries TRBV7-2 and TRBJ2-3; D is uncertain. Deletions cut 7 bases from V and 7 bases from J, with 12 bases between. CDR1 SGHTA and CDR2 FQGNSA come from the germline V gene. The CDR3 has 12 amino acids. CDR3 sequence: CASTTGVNTQYF. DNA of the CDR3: TGTGCCAGCACCACCGGCGTGAATACGCAGTATTTT.

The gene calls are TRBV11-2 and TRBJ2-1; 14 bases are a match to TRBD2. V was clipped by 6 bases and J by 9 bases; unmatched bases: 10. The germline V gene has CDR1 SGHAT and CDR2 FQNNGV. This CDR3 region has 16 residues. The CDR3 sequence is CASRGLTSGGAGEQFF. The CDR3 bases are TGTGCCAGCAGGGGATTGACTAGCGGGGGGGCAGGTGAGCAGTTCTTC.

As DNA, the CDR3 is TGTGCCAGCAGCTCACGACTAGCGGGGGGATTCACAGATACGCAGTATTTT. This encodes CASSSRLAGGFTDTQYF. The chain recombines TRBV4-2 with TRBJ2-3; TRBD2 matches at 13 bases. Germline values: CDR1 LGHNA, CDR2 YNFKEQ. J lost 2 bases, V lost 5 bases, and 7 bases had no gene match. CDR3 length equals 17 residues.

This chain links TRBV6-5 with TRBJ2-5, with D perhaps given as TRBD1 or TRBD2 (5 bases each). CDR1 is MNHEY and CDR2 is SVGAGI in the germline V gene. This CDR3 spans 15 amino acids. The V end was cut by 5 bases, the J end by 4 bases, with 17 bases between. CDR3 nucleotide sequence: TGTGCCAGCAGTGGGGGTTGGTCCGAACTAGAGACCCAGTACTTC. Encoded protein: CASSGGWSELETQYF.

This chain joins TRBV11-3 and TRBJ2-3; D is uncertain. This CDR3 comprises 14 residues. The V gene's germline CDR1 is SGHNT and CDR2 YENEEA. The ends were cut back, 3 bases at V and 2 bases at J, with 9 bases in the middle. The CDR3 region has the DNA TGTGCCAGCAGCTTCGCCACCTACACAGATACGCAGTATTTT. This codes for CASSFATYTDTQYF.

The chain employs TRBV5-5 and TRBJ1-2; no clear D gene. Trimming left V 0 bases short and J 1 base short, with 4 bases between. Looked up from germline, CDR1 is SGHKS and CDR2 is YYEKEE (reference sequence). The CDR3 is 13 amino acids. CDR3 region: CASSLGVNYGYTF. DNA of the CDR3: TGTGCCAGCAGCTTGGGAGTTAACTATGGCTACACCTTC.

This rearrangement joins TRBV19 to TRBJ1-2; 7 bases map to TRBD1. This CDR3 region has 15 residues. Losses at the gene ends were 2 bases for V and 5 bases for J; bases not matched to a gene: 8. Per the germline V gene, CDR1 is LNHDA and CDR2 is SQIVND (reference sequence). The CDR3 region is CASSISTGTDYGYTF. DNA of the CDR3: TGTGCCAGTAGTATAAGTACCGGGACAGATTATGGCTACACCTTC. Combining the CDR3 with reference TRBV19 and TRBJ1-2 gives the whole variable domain DGGITQSPKYLFRKEGQNVTLSCEQNLNHDAMYWYRQDPGQGLRLIYYSQIVNDFQKGDIAEGYSVSREKKESFPLTVTSAQKNPTAFYLCASSISTGTDYGYTFGSGTRLTVV.

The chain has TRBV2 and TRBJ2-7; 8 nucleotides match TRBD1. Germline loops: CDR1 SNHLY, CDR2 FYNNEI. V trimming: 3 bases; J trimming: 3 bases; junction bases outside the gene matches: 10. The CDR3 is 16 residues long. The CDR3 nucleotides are TGTGCCAGCAGTGACCCGACAGGGGCTTCTGGCTACGAGCAGTACTTC. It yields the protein CASSDPTGASGYEQYF.